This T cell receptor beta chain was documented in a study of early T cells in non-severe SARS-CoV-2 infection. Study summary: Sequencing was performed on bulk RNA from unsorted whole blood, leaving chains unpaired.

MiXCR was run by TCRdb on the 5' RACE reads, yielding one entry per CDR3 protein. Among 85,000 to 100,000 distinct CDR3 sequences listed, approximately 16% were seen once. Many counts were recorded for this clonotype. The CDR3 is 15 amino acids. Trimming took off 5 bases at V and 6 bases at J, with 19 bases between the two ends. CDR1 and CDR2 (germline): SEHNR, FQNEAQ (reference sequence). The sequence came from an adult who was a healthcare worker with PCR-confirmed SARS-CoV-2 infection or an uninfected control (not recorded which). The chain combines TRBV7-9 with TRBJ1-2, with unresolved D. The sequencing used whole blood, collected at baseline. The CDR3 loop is CASSHTGSGLDGYTF. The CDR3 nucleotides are TGTGCCAGCAGCCATACGGGGTCAGGCCTGGATGGCTACACCTTC.